The 13 T cell receptor beta chains in this list originate from one sample, sequenced in a study of early T cells in non-severe SARS-CoV-2 infection. Each CDR3 protein is one row after TCRdb ran MiXCR on the 5' RACE reads. The data hold more than 25,000 distinct CDR3 sequences, with roughly 4.5% observed a single time. The sequencing input was whole blood. Source of these receptors: an adult who was a healthcare worker with PCR-confirmed SARS-CoV-2 infection or an uninfected control (not recorded which).

Points on this clonotype: At one end the junction does not follow the germline gene, possibly because of a read error. The genes are TRBV2 and TRBJ2-2; 7 bases align to TRBD2. The CDR3 length is 13 residues. Germline V CDR1 and CDR2: SNHLY, FYNNEI. The CDR3 here is CTSGASGTGELFF. In nucleotides, the CDR3 is TGTACCAGCGGGGCTAGCGGCACCGGGGAGCTGTTTTTT.

This clonotype has ten or more counts. This rearrangement joins TRBV29-1 to TRBJ2-1; 14 bases align to TRBD2. CDR1 and CDR2 from the germline V gene are SQVTM and ANQGSEA. This CDR3 has 16 residues. V shed 4 bases, J shed 4 bases, and the junction held 6 bases outside the gene matches. The CDR3 DNA is TGCAGCGTTGCCGGGACTAGCGGGGGACGATACAATGAGCAGTTCTTC. Its translation: CSVAGTSGGRYNEQFF.

This clonotype has a count of ten or more. The V call is TRBV5-1, the J call TRBJ2-1, with D possibly TRBD2 on 5 matching bases. The CDR3 extends over 14 amino acids. From germline, CDR1 is SGHRS and CDR2 YFSETQ. Trimming removed 4 bases from V and 8 bases from J, with 16 bases in between. The CDR3: CASSVLGSSDEQFF. The CDR3 DNA follows: TGCGCCAGCAGCGTTCTTGGGAGTTCGGATGAGCAGTTCTTC.

In this sample, this clonotype turned up many times. V is TRBV3-1 and J is TRBJ1-2; D may be TRBD1 (6 bases). V lost 0 bases and J 6 bases, leaving 8 bases between the germline ends. CDR1 and CDR2 from the germline V gene are LGHDT and YNNKEL (reference sequence). The CDR3 has 13 amino acids. The CDR3 here is CASSQDRGHGYTF. CDR3 coding DNA: TGTGCCAGCAGCCAAGACAGGGGCCATGGCTACACCTTC.

A few counts support this clonotype. The chain uses TRBV6-6 and TRBJ2-7; 8 positions agree with TRBD2. In germline, CDR1 is MNHNY, CDR2 SVGAGI (reference sequence). Trimming removed 0 bases from V and 1 base from J; junction bases left unmatched: 5. The CDR3 consists of 16 residues. In DNA form, the CDR3 reads TGTGCCAGCAGTTACTCGTCTAGCGGGCTGTCCTACGAGCAGTACTTC. This sequence encodes CASSYSSSGLSYEQYF.

Many counts were recorded for this clonotype. The chain couples TRBV24-1 to TRBJ1-5; D remains ambiguous. V shed 1 base and J shed 7 bases, with 4 bases lying between them. Germline V lookup: CDR1 KGHDR, CDR2 SFDVKD. This CDR3 is built from 12 residues. CDR3 DNA sequence: TGTGCCACCAGTGATTTCGGGCAGCCCCAGCATTTT. Translation: CATSDFGQPQHF.

This clonotype was seen at least ten times. At one boundary the junction diverges from the germline segment, which might be a read error. This rearrangement joins TRBV5-1 to TRBJ2-1, with D perhaps TRBD1 (8 bases). Germline V gene data show CDR1 as SGHRS and CDR2 as YFSETQ. The CDR3 contains 14 residues. The CDR3 spells CASRQRTGTNGQFF. DNA of the CDR3: TGCGCCAGCAGACAGAGGACAGGGACTAATGGGCAGTTCTTC.

Only a few counts were recorded for this clonotype. The rearrangement links TRBV5-1 to TRBJ1-5; D may be TRBD1 (5 bases). The CDR3 loop spans 14 amino acids. Per germline, CDR1 SGHRS and CDR2 YFSETQ. Trimming cost V 4 bases and J 4 bases, with 12 bases left between them. The CDR3 here is CASSRGGANQPQHF. The CDR3 nucleotides are TGCGCCAGCAGCAGGGGCGGTGCGAATCAGCCCCAGCATTTT.

This clonotype has ten or more counts. The V gene is TRBV11-1, the J gene TRBJ2-7, with D possibly being TRBD1 or TRBD2 (5 bases each). This CDR3 has 14 amino acids. The germline V and J ends were trimmed by 1 base and 3 bases, with 10 bases remaining between them. CDR1 and CDR2 (germline): SGHAT, FQDESV (reference sequence). The CDR3 region is CASSLDGTGYEQYF. The CDR3, as DNA: TGTGCCAGCAGCTTAGATGGGACCGGCTACGAGCAGTACTTC. The whole variable domain, remainder taken from reference TRBV11-1 and TRBJ2-7, is EAEVAQSPRYKITEKSQAVAFWCDPISGHATLYWYRQILGQGPELLVQFQDESVVDDSQLPKDRFSAERLKGVDSTLKIQPAELGDSAMYLCASSLDGTGYEQYFGPGTRLTVT.

A remark on this clonotype: Just one base apart from a much larger clone, this may be a read error. Lacking the conserved final phenylalanine or tryptophan, this CDR3 likely reflects a read error. The chain links TRBV7-9 to TRBJ2-5, with D perhaps matching TRBD2 (7 bases). The CDR3 covers 16 residues. Trimming shortened V by 1 base and J by 1 base, and 13 bases separated the two germline ends. Germline assignment: CDR1 SEHNR and CDR2 FQNEAQ (reference sequence). Here the CDR3 DNA reads TGTGCCAGCAGCTTAGAAGGGGGACTACTCCAAGAGACCCAGTACCTC. Its protein is CASSLEGGLLQETQYL.

This clonotype has a count of ten or more. This chain uses TRBV20-1 with TRBJ2-7; the D call may be TRBD1 or TRBD2 (5 bases each). The V end lost 3 bases, the J end lost 0 bases, and 12 bases lay between the germline ends. Germline V gives CDR1 DFQATT, CDR2 SNEGSKA (reference sequence). The CDR3 runs 14 residues. As DNA, the CDR3 is TGCAGTGCTAGTGAAGCCGGGACCTCCTACGAGCAGTACTTC. Translated: CSASEAGTSYEQYF.

This clonotype was counted ten times or more. The chain is built from TRBV10-3 and TRBJ2-2; D is possibly TRBD2 (6 bases). The germline CDR1 and CDR2 sequences are ENHRY and SYGVKD. Trimming took 10 bases from V and 6 from J, leaving 15 bases between them. The CDR3 is 13 amino acids. The CDR3 DNA reads TGTGCCACGCAGACTAGTCCCTCCGGGGAGCTGTTTTTT. It yields the protein CATQTSPSGELFF.

This clonotype has ten or more counts. The rearrangement links TRBV19 to TRBJ2-4, with D uncertain. V was cut by 5 bases and J by 2 bases, with 16 bases left in between. Germline-derived CDR1 and CDR2 are LNHDA and SQIVND (reference sequence). The CDR3 has 16 amino acids. CDR3 coding DNA: TGTGCCAGTAGTGTCCTTGGGAAGGGCCCCAAAAACATTCAGTACTTC. Protein sequence: CASSVLGKGPKNIQYF.